Presented here are 32 T cell receptor beta chains from one specimen sequenced in a study of blood T cells in healthy people across ages. Using a J-beta primer mix together with a sample-barcoded 5' primer, a second PCR was run for about 6 to 11 cycles. MiXCR, applied by TCRdb to the 5' RACE reads, yields one record per CDR3 protein. The sample holds about 780,000 distinct CDR3 sequences, more than 35% seen once. Material: blood. These TCRs come from a man older than 75 in good health.

This clonotype was counted only a few times. The V and J genes are TRBV20-1 and TRBJ2-2, with TRBD2 matching 10 bases. This CDR3 has 17 amino acids. In germline, CDR1 is DFQATT, CDR2 SNEGSKA (reference sequence). V dropped 0 bases and J dropped 4; count of bases not matched to a gene: 8. The CDR3 reads CSARDPLAGGGTGELFF. DNA of the CDR3: TGCAGTGCTAGAGACCCTTTAGCGGGAGGAGGCACCGGGGAGCTGTTTTTT.

This clonotype occurred a few times. The V and J genes are TRBV28 and TRBJ2-7; D perhaps matches TRBD1 (6 bases). Germline loops: CDR1 MDHEN, CDR2 SYDVKM. CDR3 length: 14 residues. Trimming left V 7 bases short and J 5 bases short, with 18 bases between. Here the CDR3 DNA reads TGTGCCAGCATCGATGTCGGACAGACCCACGAGCAGTACTTC. Protein: CASIDVGQTHEQYF.

This clonotype was seen repeatedly, ten times or more. A read error may explain this, as a much larger clone is one base away. The chain has TRBV6-6 and TRBJ1-2, with 9 bases matching TRBD1. CDR1 and CDR2 (germline): MNHNY, SVGAGI (reference sequence). The CDR3 consists of 14 residues. This CDR3 is CASSDSGQGTTDTF. CDR3 nucleotides: TGTGCCAGCAGTGACTCGGGACAGGGAACGACGGACACCTTC.

In its sample, this clonotype was seen a few times. V and J are TRBV20-1 and TRBJ1-1; possibly TRBD1 for D (6 bases). Germline V gives CDR1 DFQATT, CDR2 SNEGSKA (reference sequence). The CDR3 is 11 residues long. With 8 bases removed from V and 11 bases from J, the gap between germline ends came to 18 bases. The CDR3 nucleotides read TGCAGTTCCCCAAACAGGGATCTCGCTTTCTTT. It encodes CSSPNRDLAFF.

The rearrangement joins TRBV29-1 to TRBJ1-1; 9 positions match TRBD1. Germline values: CDR1 SQVTM, CDR2 ANQGSEA. The length of the CDR3 is 14 residues. V trimming: 4 bases; J trimming: 1 base; junction bases outside the gene matches: 4. The CDR3 coding sequence is TGCAGCGTTGGAATGACAGGGGGGAACACTGAAGCTTTCTTT. Its translation: CSVGMTGGNTEAFF.

A few counts support this clonotype. The CDR3 spells CSATGTVDARKLFF. In DNA, the CDR3 is TGCAGTGCAACCGGGACGGTCGATGCACGGAAACTGTTTTTT. The J gene is TRBJ1-4, the V gene TRBV20-1, with D tentatively TRBD1 (5 bases). V shed 6 bases and J shed 11 bases, with 22 bases lying between them. The CDR3 sequence is 14 residues long. Germline CDR1 DFQATT, CDR2 SNEGSKA (reference sequence).

In its sample, this clonotype was seen a few times. The chain uses TRBV5-1 and TRBJ2-7; 9 bases agree with TRBD2. The CDR3 loop spans 15 amino acids. CDR1 is SGHRS and CDR2 is YFSETQ in the germline V gene. The junction had 6 bases not matched to a gene; V was cut back by 0 bases and J by 5 bases. CDR3 sequence: CASSLGSGRINEQYF. The CDR3 nucleotides are TGCGCCAGCAGCTTGGGTAGCGGGAGAATTAACGAGCAGTACTTC.

V and J are TRBV12-3 or TRBV12-4 and TRBJ2-7, with 13 bases identical to TRBD2. The ends lost 5 bases at V and 5 bases at J; junction bases unmatched: 9. The CDR3 is made up of 16 amino acids. This CDR3 is CASSKLAGGPNHEQYF. The CDR3 DNA follows: TGTGCCAGCAGTAAACTAGCGGGAGGGCCGAACCACGAGCAGTACTTC.

This clonotype has at least ten counts. The chain employs TRBV20-1 and TRBJ1-2; D possibly corresponds to TRBD1 (6 bases). Germline loops: CDR1 DFQATT, CDR2 SNEGSKA (reference sequence). V was clipped by 3 bases and J by 1 base, with 9 bases between them. This CDR3 spans 13 amino acids. The CDR3: CSARDRDNYGYTF. CDR3 bases: TGCAGTGCTAGGGACAGAGATAACTATGGCTACACCTTC.

This clonotype was recorded a few times. V is TRBV24-1 and J is TRBJ2-1; 8 nucleotides line up with TRBD2. The CDR3 runs 16 residues. Germline CDR1 is KGHDR and CDR2 is SFDVKD. J gave up 6 bases and V 2 bases, and 8 bases lay outside the gene matches. The DNA of the CDR3 is TGTGCCACCAGTGATTCCGGGACTAGGGGTTTCAATGAGCAGTTCTTC. The encoded protein is CATSDSGTRGFNEQFF.

The chain carries TRBV7-3 and TRBJ2-2; D perhaps matches TRBD1 (7 bases). This CDR3 region has 16 residues. Germline loops: CDR1 SGHTA, CDR2 FQGTGA. The V end was cut by 5 bases, the J end by 4 bases, with 17 bases between. CDR3 residues: CASSPQAGGSTGELFF. The DNA for the CDR3 is TGTGCCAGCAGCCCCCAGGCAGGGGGGAGCACCGGGGAGCTGTTTTTT.

The chain carries TRBV5-5 and TRBJ2-5; 9 bases are a match to TRBD2. Germline V gene sequence: CDR1 SGHKS, CDR2 YYEKEE (reference sequence). The CDR3 loop spans 18 amino acids. The V segment lost 2 bases and the J segment 11 bases; nucleotides outside the gene matches: 22. CDR3 sequence reads: CASSFGNSGRLRANEQYF. DNA for the CDR3: TGTGCCAGCAGCTTTGGTAATAGCGGGAGATTGAGAGCCAATGAGCAGTACTTC.

The rearrangement uses TRBV15 and TRBJ1-2; tentatively, D is TRBD1 (6 bases). Germline CDR1 and CDR2: LNHNV and YYDKDF (reference sequence). This CDR3 has 17 amino acids. Deletions cut 1 base from V and 4 bases from J, with 19 bases between. CDR3 DNA: TGTGCCACCAGCAGAGCCTTCCAGGGGCGTCATTCCTATGGCTACACCTTC. This gives the protein CATSRAFQGRHSYGYTF.

The table lists this clonotype with a few counts. J is TRBJ2-1 and V is TRBV20-1, with D tentatively TRBD2 (6 bases). Trimming shortened V by 0 bases and J by 6 bases, and 21 bases separated the two germline ends. Germline CDR1 is DFQATT and CDR2 is SNEGSKA (reference sequence). The CDR3 totals 17 residues. CDR3 nucleotide sequence: TGCAGTGCTAGAGATGGGGCTAGCGCATTCCGGGGCAATGAGCAGTTCTTC. Protein: CSARDGASAFRGNEQFF.

J is TRBJ1-2 and V is TRBV9, with D possibly TRBD1 on 6 matching bases. Germline lookup yields CDR1 SGDLS and CDR2 YYNGEE. Between the trimmed V and J ends, which lost 0 bases and 6 bases, there was a span of 15 bases. The CDR3 is 15 residues long. CDR3: CASSVVGRGKDGYTF. CDR3 DNA sequence: TGTGCCAGCAGCGTAGTAGGCAGGGGCAAGGATGGCTACACCTTC.

The chain employs TRBV12-3 or TRBV12-4 and TRBJ1-2; 7 bases are shared with TRBD1. Germline trimming cut 4 bases from V and 2 bases from J; bases unmatched to any gene: 4. The CDR3 extends over 14 amino acids. This chain's CDR3 is CASSSTGINYGYTF. The CDR3, as DNA: TGTGCCAGCAGTTCGACAGGGATCAACTATGGCTACACCTTC.

This clonotype was detected many times. The rearrangement links TRBV5-1 to TRBJ2-5, with TRBD2 matching 10 bases. The CDR3 length is 15 residues. V was clipped by 1 base and J by 11 bases; unmatched bases: 11. Germline V gene data show CDR1 as SGHRS and CDR2 as YFSETQ. CDR3 sequence (DNA): TGCGCCAGCAGCTTGACTAGCGGGATAAACAATGAGCAGTACTTC. Encoded protein: CASSLTSGINNEQYF.

This clonotype occurred many times. V usage is TRBV2 and J usage is TRBJ2-1; D unclear. The CDR3 sequence is 13 residues long. The V and J ends lost 4 bases and 9 bases respectively, with 13 bases between them. Germline CDR1 reads SNHLY; CDR2 reads FYNNEI. CDR3 nucleotides: TGTGCCAGCAGTGGCTATGGGTTCGGTGAGCAGTTCTTC. Translating it yields CASSGYGFGEQFF. The full variable domain, its missing parts supplied by reference TRBV2 and TRBJ2-1, is EPEVTQTPSHQVTQMGQEVILRCVPISNHLYFYWYRQILGQKVEFLVSFYNNEISEKSEIFDDQFSVERPDGSNFTLKIRSTKLEDSAMYFCASSGYGFGEQFFGPGTRLTVL.

The chain uses TRBV11-2 and TRBJ1-2; D unclear. This CDR3 has 15 amino acids. The V end lost 6 bases, the J end lost 0 bases, and 14 bases lay between the germline ends. The V gene's germline CDR1 is SGHAT and CDR2 FQNNGV. The CDR3 DNA follows: TGTGCCAGCAGGTACAACACCAAAACTAACTATGGCTACACCTTC. This translates into CASRYNTKTNYGYTF.

The V call is TRBV7-2, the J call TRBJ2-1, with TRBD2 matching 12 bases. Looked up from germline, CDR1 is SGHTA and CDR2 is FQGNSA. V shed 2 bases and J 10 bases; nucleotides not matched to a gene: 6. The length of the CDR3 is 15 residues. The CDR3 loop reads CASSLSPSGRGEQFF. DNA of the CDR3: TGTGCCAGCAGCTTAAGCCCTAGCGGGAGGGGCGAGCAGTTCTTC.

CDR3 in DNA: TGTGCCAGCAGCCAAGGAAGATGGGCAACTAATGAAAAACTGTTTTTT. Amino acid sequence: CASSQGRWATNEKLFF. The V and J genes are TRBV14 and TRBJ1-4; D call uncertain. CDR3 size: 16 residues. The germline V gene encodes CDR1 SGHDN and CDR2 FVKESK. V was shortened by 1 base and J by 0 bases, with 9 bases between the two germline ends.

This clonotype was counted between two and nine times. This sequence joins TRBV9 and TRBJ2-5; 9 nucleotides agree with TRBD2. Per germline, CDR1 SGDLS and CDR2 YYNGEE. This CDR3 contains 15 residues. V shed 5 bases and J 3 bases; nucleotides not matched to a gene: 8. The CDR3 loop is CASSRGVAGEETQYF. DNA of the CDR3: TGTGCCAGCAGTCGAGGGGTAGCGGGAGAAGAGACCCAGTACTTC.

The V call is TRBV7-3, the J call TRBJ2-1; D unclear. Trimming took off 5 bases at V and 7 bases at J, with 15 bases between the two ends. Per the germline V gene, CDR1 is SGHTA and CDR2 is FQGTGA. The CDR3 length is 14 residues. CDR3 nucleotide sequence: TGTGCCAGCAGCCCAGGTAGCAATCGGAATGAGCAGTTCTTC. Encoded protein: CASSPGSNRNEQFF.

This clonotype was seen a handful of times. The chain combines TRBV19 with TRBJ2-7; TRBD2 might be the D (5 bases). The V end lost 8 bases, the J end lost 3 bases, and 23 bases lay between the germline ends. The CDR3 is made up of 16 amino acids. Germline lookup yields CDR1 LNHDA and CDR2 SQIVND (reference sequence). The CDR3 spells CASWSGSGSPYYEQYF. In DNA form, the CDR3 reads TGTGCCAGTTGGTCGGGAAGTGGGAGTCCCTACTACGAGCAGTACTTC.

This clonotype was seen more than once but under ten times. V usage is TRBV4-2 and J usage is TRBJ2-7; 8 bases agree with TRBD1. Losses at the gene ends were 0 bases for V and 5 bases for J; bases not matched to a gene: 9. Germline V lookup: CDR1 LGHNA, CDR2 YNFKEQ. The CDR3 totals 16 residues. The CDR3 reads CASSQEGSGQGHEQYF. CDR3 DNA sequence: TGTGCCAGCAGCCAAGAAGGATCCGGACAGGGTCACGAGCAGTACTTC.

The chain employs TRBV20-1 and TRBJ2-4; 7 bases line up with TRBD1. The J call may be faulty, since TRBJ2-7 better matches the DNA end. CDR1 is DFQATT, CDR2 SNEGSKA, per germline (reference sequence). CDR3 size: 12 residues. The CDR3 region is CSALRQGYEQYF. The CDR3 DNA reads as TGCAGTGCTCTCCGACAGGGCTACGAGCAGTACTTC.

DNA of the CDR3: TGTGCCAGCAGCCAAGAAGGCGGGAGGGCCAATGAGCAGTTCTTC. Amino acids: CASSQEGGRANEQFF. The chain carries TRBV4-2 and TRBJ2-1; 9 positions agree with TRBD2. This CDR3 has 15 residues. V gave up 0 bases and J gave up 6 bases; unmatched junction bases: 3. The germline CDR1 and CDR2 sequences are LGHNA and YNFKEQ.

The chain is built from TRBV19 and TRBJ2-5; 8 bases line up with TRBD1. Losses at the gene ends were 8 bases for V and 5 bases for J; bases not matched to a gene: 1. The CDR3 sequence is 11 residues long. Germline loops: CDR1 LNHDA, CDR2 SQIVND (reference sequence). The CDR3 nucleotides are TGTGCCAGTCGGACAGGGGAGACCCAGTACTTC. Residues: CASRTGETQYF.

The chain is built from TRBV5-1 and TRBJ2-1; TRBD2 agrees at 9 bases. The CDR3 runs to 18 residues. V trimming: 1 base; J trimming: 9 bases; junction bases outside the gene matches: 17. Germline lookup yields CDR1 SGHRS and CDR2 YFSETQ. The CDR3 DNA follows: TGCGCCAGCAGCTTGAGGCCTAGCGGGGAGGACAGGAGTGGTGAGCAGTTCTTC. It specifies CASSLRPSGEDRSGEQFF.

V usage is TRBV29-1 and J usage is TRBJ1-1, with D unclear. Trimming stripped 3 bases from V and 0 bases from J, with 14 bases between. CDR3 length: 15 amino acids. Per the germline V gene, CDR1 is SQVTM and CDR2 is ANQGSEA. DNA of the CDR3: TGCAGCGTTGATGACCCAGACCTACTGAACACTGAAGCTTTCTTT. Translated: CSVDDPDLLNTEAFF.

The chain combines TRBV6-5 with TRBJ2-1; no reliable D call. The CDR3 contains 15 residues. CDR1 is MNHEY and CDR2 is SVGAGI in the germline V gene. Deletions cut 6 bases from V and 0 bases from J, with 12 bases between. CDR3 in amino acids: CASSADPSSYNEQFF. CDR3 DNA: TGTGCCAGCAGCGCTGACCCCAGCTCCTACAATGAGCAGTTCTTC.

This chain links TRBV14 with TRBJ1-2; D possibly corresponds to TRBD1 (5 bases). The CDR3 length is 14 residues. Germline CDR1 and CDR2: SGHDN and FVKESK. The ends were cut back, 0 bases at V and 6 bases at J, with 11 bases in the middle. The chain's CDR3 is CASSQDGWGNGYTF. CDR3 nucleotide sequence: TGTGCCAGCAGCCAAGATGGTTGGGGGAATGGCTACACCTTC. The whole variable domain, filled in from reference TRBV14 and TRBJ1-2, reads EAGVTQFPSHSVIEKGQTVTLRCDPISGHDNLYWYRRVMGKEIKFLLHFVKESKQDESGMPNNRFLAERTGGTYSTLKVQPAELEDSGVYFCASSQDGWGNGYTFGSGTRLTVV.